This T cell receptor (beta chain) appears in the sequencing data of a study of post-analysis software for immune sequencing data. Study overall: Included among the disease courses, which were recorded for the cohort, were relapsing-remitting, secondary progressive and progressive-relapsing multiple sclerosis. Study-wide results and limits: Normalized Chao1 diversity was significantly lower in multiple sclerosis patients than in controls. Strong co-clustering by F measure linked samples that shared a preparation batch. Roughly 5 TRBV segments, TRBV5-6, TRBV5-1 and TRBV20-1 among them, were found more frequent in patients than controls.

This clonotype was observed a handful of times. Its antigen is as yet unknown. Presence of unique molecular identifiers characterized the TCR beta cDNA libraries. TCRdb re-analysed the PCR reads in MiXCR, keeping a single row per CDR3 protein. This sample has some 690,000 distinct CDR3 sequences, with around 27% found just once. This CDR3 comprises 14 residues. V lost 5 bases, J lost 6 bases, and 14 bases lay in between. Germline CDR1 is LGHNA and CDR2 is YSLEER. The specimen sequenced was blood. This clonotype was sampled from a girl between 5 and 17 years old with multiple sclerosis. This chain uses TRBV4-3 with TRBJ2-1, with a possible D match to TRBD1 (6 bases). CDR3 in DNA: TGCGCCAGCAGCACTCCGGGACACCTCAATGAGCAGTTCTTC. Amino acid sequence: CASSTPGHLNEQFF.